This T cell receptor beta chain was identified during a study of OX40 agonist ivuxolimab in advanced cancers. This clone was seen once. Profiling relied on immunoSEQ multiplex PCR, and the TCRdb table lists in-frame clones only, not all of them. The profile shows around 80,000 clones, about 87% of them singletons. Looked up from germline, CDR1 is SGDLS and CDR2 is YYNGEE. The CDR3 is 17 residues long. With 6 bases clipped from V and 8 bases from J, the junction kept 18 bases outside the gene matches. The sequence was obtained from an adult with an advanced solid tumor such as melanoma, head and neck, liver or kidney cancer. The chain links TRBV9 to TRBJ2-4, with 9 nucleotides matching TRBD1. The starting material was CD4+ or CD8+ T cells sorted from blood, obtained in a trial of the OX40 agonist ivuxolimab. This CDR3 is CASNSRVGTGSLDIQYF. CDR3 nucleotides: TGTGCCAGCAACTCCCGGGTAGGGACAGGGTCGTTGGACATTCAGTACTTC.